This T cell receptor beta chain was retrieved from a study of persistence of HIV-infected CD4 T cells (dated by TCRdb to about 2020). About the study as a whole: CMV- and HIV-1 Gag-responding CD4+ T cells were isolated from ART-treated individuals so that antigen-driven clonal expansion of HIV-1-infected cells could be examined. The median time participants had been on suppressive ART was about eight years. Apart from two participants who underwent leukapheresis at a single time point, peripheral blood samples of up to roughly 180 mL were collected from participants at multiple time points. Proviral sequencing was used to assess clonality among infected cells, whereas TCRbeta sequencing gauged the clonality of all cells within each sorted population. The TCR cluster analysis across participants included eight or nine participants for CMV and roughly 7 participants for Gag. Paper-wide results and their limitations: Enrichment of degenerate expanded CDR3beta sequences was found in antigen-responding cells, suggesting convergent selection of CD4+ responses to CMV and Gag. Bulk TCR analyses could not be limited to the rare CMV-responding cells that actually contained HIV-1 proviruses. Significantly lower TCRbeta richness was observed in CMV- and Gag-responding cells than in anti-CD3/anti-CD28-responding cells, and higher oligoclonality was observed in CMV-responding cells than in CD3/CD28-stimulated and Gag-responding cells. TCR oligoclonality correlated with proviral oligoclonality within the same sorted populations. The study involved few individuals and tested only a limited range of antigens.

This sample's treatment or condition label indicates: suppressive antiretroviral therapy. A pool of overlapping HIV-1 Gag 15-mer peptides was used at about 0.96 ug per peptide per mL for cell stimulation. Memory CD4+ T cells that did not respond, being CD40L-negative, CD69-negative and CD45RO-high, were sorted as memory populations depleted of antigen-responding cells. HIV-1-infected adults in whom suppressive ART had been started during chronic infection were enrolled as participants. Participants had undetectable plasma HIV-1 RNA below 50 copies/mL for at least 4 years. To be included, participants needed a CD4+ T cell count above 400 cells/uL and a positive CMV serology. Before stimulation, PBMCs were isolated using density centrifugation and depleted of CD8+ T cells. For approximately 17 hours, CD8-depleted PBMCs were stimulated with anti-CD28/CD49d costimulation, a CD40-blocking antibody, and enfuvirtide, which was added to prevent new infections. Cell sorting was performed on a Beckman Coulter MoFlo Legacy or XDP sorter, and dead cells were excluded with propidium iodide. The QIAamp DNA Mini Kit was used for genomic DNA extraction from samples above one million cells, and the Quick-DNA Microprep Kit was used otherwise.

The germline V gene supplies CDR1 LGHNT and CDR2 FRNRAP. The CDR3 covers 15 residues, taking in both the cysteine and the phenylalanine. Kept here is only the CDR3 DNA, which spans 45 bases and is read in frame from base 1. V sheds 3 bases and J sheds 7 bases, leaving 18 bases between their ends. The immunoSEQ hsTCRB assay version 4, run in survey mode, was used to sequence TCRbeta repertoires from genomic DNA. For TCRbeta sequencing, genomic DNA was diluted to around 9.6 ng/uL, and up to 1 ug was used per sample. For the original study's pipeline: TCRbeta data were analyzed in ImmunoSeq Analyzer 3.0, with diversity computed on productive nucleotide rearrangements. Using the Immunarch R package, lower-bound TCR diversity was estimated with the improved Chao index and clonality was estimated with the Gini coefficient. Nucleotide rearrangements that differed but encoded the same CDR3beta amino acid sequence were counted as separate clonotypes. Differential abundance analysis found TCRbeta sequences that were significantly enriched in antigen-responding cells compared with anti-CD3/anti-CD28-activated cells. GLIPH2 grouped TCRs by predicted peptide-MHC specificity, both within each participant and across combined participant data sets. TCRdb took over this immuneACCESS table, retaining in-frame rearrangements with V and J assigned. Such tables are incomplete; in checked studies, under half of the missing clones stem from an unresolved V gene, and the remainder is unexplained. D and trimming were read from the DNA, whereas the V and J calls and clone size are those reported in that table. Recorded for this sample are approximately 36,000 clones; over 75% of them occurred a single time. The ten largest clonotypes hold approximately 5.4% of the sample.

Turning to this clone: It lacks a known antigen. There are no base qualities to consult, and no much larger clone falls within one base.

Material: cultured CD4+ T cells from PBMCs, obtained from a patient who received antiretroviral therapy. Per the publication, the cell subset or site label means: CD40L-CD69- CD45RO-high memory CD4 T cells not responding to Gag peptides. The receptor's source is an adult with HIV. The donor label of this sample is uncertain. The chain is assembled from TRBV12-5 and TRBJ1-1; a weak D assignment points to TRBD1 (5 bases agree). The sequenced DNA: TGTGCTAGTGGTTTTGGCAACACTCTGGGGGATGAAGCTTTCTTT. Translated, this gives CASGFGNTLGDEAFF.